These 14 T cell receptor beta chains share one sample of origin, sequenced in a study of blood T cell repertoires in COVID-19. Generated by immunoSEQ multiplex PCR, the TCRdb table keeps only in-frame clones and is missing some. This sample has about 360,000 clones, with less than 90% found just once. Sequenced sample: peripheral blood. The receptor set was obtained from a woman aged 60 to 75 with COVID-19, enrolled during active disease.

The gene calls are TRBV18 and TRBJ2-1, with 11 bases fitting TRBD1. The germline V gene has CDR1 KGHSH and CDR2 LQKENI. CDR3 size: 16 residues. The V and J ends lost 2 bases and 8 bases, in that order; junction bases with no gene match: 8. The CDR3 DNA reads as TGTGCCAGCTCACCATGGGCGGGACAGGGGGGCGATGAGCAGTTCTTC. Amino acid sequence: CASSPWAGQGGDEQFF.

The chain joins TRBV2 to TRBJ2-5; D is perhaps TRBD2 (6 bases). This CDR3 has 15 amino acids. CDR1 and CDR2 (germline): SNHLY, FYNNEI. V lost 5 bases, J lost 2 bases, and 15 bases lay in between. CDR3 region: CASSLQGSGQETQYF. CDR3 bases: TGTGCCAGCAGTCTTCAGGGTAGCGGTCAAGAGACCCAGTACTTC.

The chain is built from TRBV10-3 and TRBJ2-3, with TRBD2 matching 9 bases. The CDR3 totals 15 residues. Unmatched junction bases numbered 6, after V lost 8 bases and J lost 0 bases. Germline V gene data show CDR1 as ENHRY and CDR2 as SYGVKD. As DNA, the CDR3 is TGTGCCATCTCGACGACTAGCGGAAGCACAGATACGCAGTATTTT. It is translated as CAISTTSGSTDTQYF.

This chain uses TRBV7-8 with TRBJ1-3, with D unresolved. This CDR3 has 12 amino acids. V lost 5 bases to trimming and J lost 5 bases, with 7 bases between them. Germline CDR1 and CDR2: SGHVS and FQNEAQ. The CDR3 reads CASSPNRNTIYF. The CDR3 nucleotides read TGTGCCAGCAGCCCCAACAGAAACACCATATATTTT.

The chain is built from TRBV5-6 and TRBJ2-3; the D gene is possibly TRBD2 (5 bases). Germline-derived CDR1 and CDR2 are SGHDT and YYEEEE. This CDR3 comprises 14 residues. Trimming left V 4 bases short and J 2 bases short, with 11 bases between. This chain's CDR3 is CASSETRTTDTQYF. For the CDR3, the DNA is TGTGCCAGCAGCGAAACTAGAACCACAGATACGCAGTATTTT.

The rearrangement joins TRBV5-4 to TRBJ1-1; TRBD1 might be the D (5 bases). The CDR3 sequence is 15 residues long. V was shortened by 4 bases and J by 0 bases, with 13 bases between the two germline ends. CDR1 is SGHNT, CDR2 YYREEE, per germline (reference sequence). The CDR3 loop reads CASSTGGQMNTEAFF. In DNA, the CDR3 is TGTGCCAGCAGCACAGGAGGGCAGATGAACACTGAAGCTTTCTTT.

A few counts support this clone. The genes are TRBV27 and TRBJ2-3; D ambiguous. Germline CDR1 and CDR2: MNHEY and SMNVEV (reference sequence). The CDR3 extends over 11 amino acids. Deletions cut 3 bases from V and 7 bases from J, with 5 bases between. The CDR3, as DNA: TGTGCCAGCAGTTTCGGTTATACGCAGTATTTT. Residues: CASSFGYTQYF.

The rearrangement joins TRBV18 to TRBJ1-2, with 8 bases fitting TRBD1. With 6 bases clipped from V and 5 bases from J, the junction kept 8 bases outside the gene matches. The CDR3 totals 14 residues. Germline CDR1 reads KGHSH; CDR2 reads LQKENI. CDR3 residues: CASSQGQEGYGYTF. CDR3 DNA sequence: TGTGCCAGCTCGCAGGGACAGGAGGGGTATGGCTACACCTTC.

This clone appeared a single time. The chain joins TRBV6-4 to TRBJ1-2; 9 bases align to TRBD1. The CDR3 runs 16 residues. V lost 6 bases and J lost 1; bases outside the gene matches: 9. The germline V gene encodes CDR1 MRHNA and CDR2 SNTAGT. The CDR3 DNA follows: TGTGCCAGCAGACCCCGGGACAGGGTAGGTAACTATGGCTACACCTTC. It encodes CASRPRDRVGNYGYTF.

This chain's CDR3 is CASSQLTTTTDTQYF. The DNA for the CDR3 is TGTGCCAGCAGCCAACTGACTACGACCACAGATACGCAGTATTTT. The gene calls are TRBV4-2 and TRBJ2-3; D possibly corresponds to TRBD2 (5 bases). V dropped 2 bases and J dropped 2 bases, with 11 bases sitting between them. The CDR3 spans 15 residues. Germline CDR1 reads LGHNA; CDR2 reads YNFKEQ.

The rearrangement uses TRBV3-1 (or the pseudogene TRBV3-2) and TRBJ1-5, with D tentatively TRBD1 (6 bases). Trimming pared 1 base from V and 3 bases from J, leaving 16 bases between. Germline V CDR1 and CDR2: LGHDT, YNNKEL (reference sequence). CDR3 length: 17 residues. The DNA for the CDR3 is TGTGCCAGCAGCCAAGGTGGCGGGGGCACCCCCAATCAGCCCCAGCATTTT. Residues: CASSQGGGGTPNQPQHF.

This chain connects TRBV27 to TRBJ2-5, with TRBD2 matching over 8 bases. The CDR3 is 17 amino acids. V was clipped by 5 bases and J by 3 bases; unmatched bases: 14. The V gene's germline CDR1 is MNHEY and CDR2 SMNVEV (reference sequence). CDR3 residues: CASSLGPRGGQEETQYF. For the CDR3, the DNA is TGTGCCAGCAGTCTAGGGCCTCGCGGGGGGCAGGAAGAGACCCAGTACTTC.

Turning to this clone: A read error may produce the germline difference seen at one junction end. This sample includes further DNA sequences coding for the same CDR3. The chain is built from TRBV7-3 and TRBJ2-2, with 8 bases lining up with TRBD1. The length of the CDR3 is 15 residues. Germline lookup yields CDR1 SGHTA and CDR2 FQGTGA. The CDR3 protein is CASSPDRANTGELFF. The CDR3 region has the DNA TGTGCCAGCAGCCCGGACAGGGCCAACACTGGGGAGCTGTTTTTT. Supplemented by reference TRBV7-3 and TRBJ2-2, the full variable domain reads GAGVSQTPSNKVTEKGKYVELRCDPISGHTALYWYRQSLGQGPEFLIYFQGTGAADDSGLPNDRFFAVRPEGSVSTLKIQRTERGDSAVYLCASSPDRANTGELFFGEGSRLTVL.

This clone was seen more than once but under ten times. The V gene is TRBV5-5, the J gene TRBJ2-1; D is possibly TRBD2 (5 bases). Germline lookup yields CDR1 SGHKS and CDR2 YYEKEE (reference sequence). The CDR3 runs 17 residues. Deletions cut 2 bases from V and 6 bases from J, with 21 bases between. The DNA of the CDR3 is TGTGCCAGCAGCTTTACCCCTAAAACCCCGGGATTCAATGAGCAGTTCTTC. As protein: CASSFTPKTPGFNEQFF.